This T cell receptor (beta chain) originates from a study of T cells in Graves' hyperthyroidism and ophthalmopathy. Amplified regions were TCR beta CDR3 sequences from RNA transcripts. The HTBI primer set drove a first-round RT-PCR of the TCR CDR3. TCRdb recomputed calls from the multiplex PCR reads with MiXCR, one row per CDR3 protein. The sample carries about 480,000 distinct CDR3 sequences, around 14% recorded once. This clonotype was seen many times. The sequencing input was blood. The sequence was obtained from a woman aged 18-35 years with Graves' hyperthyroidism.

CDR3 loop: CASSEGQKVGTEAFF. The CDR3 DNA follows: TGTGCCAGCAGTGAAGGTCAGAAAGTAGGCACTGAAGCTTTCTTT. J is TRBJ1-1 and V is TRBV2; D is unresolved. Looked up from germline, CDR1 is SNHLY and CDR2 is FYNNEI. CDR3 length: 15 residues. V lost 1 base, J lost 4 bases, and 13 bases lay in between. The full variable domain, rest sourced from reference TRBV2 and TRBJ1-1, is EPEVTQTPSHQVTQMGQEVILRCVPISNHLYFYWYRQILGQKVEFLVSFYNNEISEKSEIFDDQFSVERPDGSNFTLKIRSTKLEDSAMYFCASSEGQKVGTEAFFGQGTRLTVV.